This entry features one TCR beta chain sequence. Its antigen target is currently unknown. Base qualities were left out, and no much larger clone turns up one base away. All donors were healthy Caucasians. The twin cohort consisted of three pairs of female monozygotic twins, all aged about 18 to 29 years. Positive isolation kits from Invitrogen were used to isolate the CD4+ and CD8+ T cell populations. The CDR3 sequence holds 16 residues, the cysteine and phenylalanine included. The kept DNA is CDR3 alone, 48 bases in frame from the first base. At the junction V is shortened by 3 bases and J by 3 bases, with 19 bases in between. The germline V gene (reference sequence) provides CDR1 DFQATT and CDR2 SNEGSKA. This entry is derived from a study of identical twins (dated by TCRdb to the mid-2010s). Regarding the study in general: TCR alpha and beta repertoires from monozygotic twins, unrelated adults of various ages and cord blood were deep-sequenced to test whether fetal clonotypes persist. Replicate twin experiments were performed at different times using different library preparation protocols to rule out contamination.

General findings and caveats noted by the study authors: In beta out-of-frame sequences, excess twin sharing was weaker, because having fewer shared sequences lowered the signal-to-noise ratio. Abundant cord blood beta clonotypes had fewer insertions, young adult naive repertoires showed a similar but weaker trend, and memory repertoires showed no such trend. Zero-insertion analyses could be partly confounded by invariant T cells such as MAIT and iNKT, although diverse VJ usage argued against such confounding for most clonotypes. In monozygotic twins, out-of-frame TCR alpha sharing was systematically underestimated by recombination models, although the models agreed with sharing between unrelated individuals. Conclusions relied on cross-sectional statistical analysis, since the same donors could not be followed over many years. Compared with coincidental sharing between unrelated individuals, out-of-frame TCR alpha sequences shared between twins showed an excess of sequences with low generation probability.

Library construction relied on 5' RACE. The data were produced on an Illumina HiSeq 2000. A universal primer binding site was introduced by template switching, and a unique molecular identifier was present in the final cDNA, enabling accurate counting of TCR cDNA molecules. First-strand cDNA for TCR alpha and beta chains was synthesized from specific primers in the conserved constant-segment region. To control for contamination, each cDNA library was double barcoded with a SMART-Mk sample barcode plus Illumina barcodes. TruSeq adapter sequences, together with Illumina sample barcodes, were added in two successive PCR steps. Sequencing of the TCR alpha and beta cDNA libraries was done on the Illumina HiSeq platform using custom primers. Under the source paper's analysis protocol: Raw reads were processed with MiGEC to extract unique molecular identifiers, and MiXCR was used to determine CDR3 positions. For each individual, recombination models were inferred using an EM algorithm with the repgenHMM and IGoR tools. Shared clonotype analysis was performed with the tcR package in R, normalizing sharing by the product of cloneset sizes. To study raw recombination without the effects of thymic and clonal selection, out-of-frame nonproductive sequences were analyzed. TCRdb reworked the public reads: Q25 trimming with fastp, MiXCR clone assembly, productive beta chains retained. Records with the same CDR3 protein are collapsed into one entry carrying the most frequent genes and DNA. Here the V and J calls rest on TCRdb's processing, not on the authors' analysis. A total of about 220,000 distinct CDR3 sequences appear in this sample, 6.5% of them only once. The ten largest clones take up more than 14% of the sample.

These data were likewise used in another study, on T cells expressing NK-cell markers. Per the second study: In sorted CD3+CD56+NKG2C+, CD3+CD56+NKG2C- and CD3+CD56-NKG2C+ T-cell subsets from 7 to 9 donors, TCR beta-chain repertoires were profiled. Of the eight sequenced donors, seven were found to be HCMV-seropositive and one was found to be HCMV-seronegative. To restrict sorting to alphabetaTCR-expressing T cells, an anti-gammadeltaTCR antibody was added in several experiments. In six or seven donors, the dominant CD3+CD56+NKG2C+ clonotypes ranked among the top 10 CD8+ clonotypes, making up roughly 1.0-7.0% of CD8+ T cells. Those dominant clonotypes were again the most abundant among CD3+CD56-NKG2C+ cells in a handful of donors, at about 28.3-65%. Whether the expanded NKG2C-expressing T cell clones were specific for HCMV antigens remained unclear. The study sequenced eight donors, all healthy volunteers chosen at random: three men and five women. HCMV serostatus was determined by detecting HCMV-specific IgG in serum with a commercial ELISA kit. MIGEC was used to demultiplex reads and group the reads by UMI, and MiTCR was used to assemble and quantify clonotypes. To exclude erroneous sequences, any TCR cDNA sequence not supported by at least two reads was discarded. The tcR package was used for downstream repertoire analysis, with clonotypes matched between fractions based on CDR3 nucleotide sequence plus V segment. VDJmatch was used to annotate antigen specificity against VDJdb, with one amino acid substitution in CDR3 permitted.

In this chain, TRBV20-1 is recombined with TRBJ2-3, with no D gene named confidently. The TCR comes from a woman between 18 and 29 years old in good health. Sequencing used CD8+ T cells sorted from blood. CDR3 region: CSASPPLRSGTDTQYF. The nucleotides are TGCAGTGCTAGTCCACCCCTCCGATCTGGGACAGATACGCAGTATTTT.